Below, 22 T cell receptor beta chains from the same sample are listed, as sequenced in a study of OX40 agonist ivuxolimab in advanced cancers. Clones were read by immunoSEQ multiplex PCR, and TCRdb kept only the in-frame ones, dropping some. The profile shows tens of thousands of clones, around four fifths of them singletons. This sample comprised CD4+ or CD8+ T cells sorted from blood, obtained in a trial of the OX40 agonist ivuxolimab. The receptors come from an adult with an advanced solid tumor such as melanoma, head and neck, liver or kidney cancer.

V usage is TRBV7-9 and J usage is TRBJ2-1; 7 nucleotides match TRBD1. V dropped 4 bases and J dropped 12; count of bases not matched to a gene: 6. The V gene's germline CDR1 is SEHNR and CDR2 FQNEAQ (reference sequence). The CDR3 totals 12 residues. CDR3 in DNA: TGTGCCAGCAGCTACAGGGGAATAGGGCAGTTCTTC. It encodes CASSYRGIGQFF.

The rearrangement joins TRBV19 to TRBJ1-5; D remains unclear. The CDR3 is 15 amino acids. V lost 2 bases and J lost 9, with 17 bases in between. In germline, CDR1 is LNHDA, CDR2 SQIVND (reference sequence). DNA for the CDR3: TGTGCCAGTAGTATAAGGACCCAGGCGTCGGGGCCCCAGCATTTT. This translates into CASSIRTQASGPQHF. Filled out from reference TRBV19 and TRBJ1-5, the complete variable domain reads DGGITQSPKYLFRKEGQNVTLSCEQNLNHDAMYWYRQDPGQGLRLIYYSQIVNDFQKGDIAEGYSVSREKKESFPLTVTSAQKNPTAFYLCASSIRTQASGPQHFGDGTRLSIL.

This clone appeared once. Written as DNA, the CDR3 is TGTGCCAGCAGTGACAGGGGGCCTTCCAAAAACATTCAGTACTTC. Protein product: CASSDRGPSKNIQYF. The chain joins TRBV2 to TRBJ2-4; 8 positions match TRBD1. Losses at the gene ends were 3 bases for V and 2 bases for J; bases not matched to a gene: 3. This CDR3 is built from 15 residues. Germline assignment: CDR1 SNHLY and CDR2 FYNNEI.

This clone has a single count. The J gene is TRBJ2-3, the V gene TRBV18; 9 bases fit TRBD1. Trimming took 0 bases from V and 10 from J; bases not matched to a gene: 2. The CDR3 covers 13 residues. CDR1 is KGHSH, CDR2 LQKENI, per germline. The CDR3 bases are TGTGCCAGCTCACCACCGGGGACAGGGTCGCAGTATTTT. Translation gives CASSPPGTGSQYF.

CDR3 amino acids: CASNYGGGSTDTQYF. DNA for the CDR3: TGCGCCAGCAACTACGGGGGAGGAAGCACAGATACGCAGTATTTT. The chain employs TRBV5-1 and TRBJ2-3; D is possibly TRBD2 (6 bases). Looked up from germline, CDR1 is SGHRS and CDR2 is YFSETQ. The CDR3 loop spans 15 amino acids. Trimming took 6 bases from V and 0 from J, leaving 14 bases between them.

This chain uses TRBV9 with TRBJ2-7; D not certain. V was trimmed by 0 bases and J by 5 bases, leaving 12 bases between them. The CDR3 has 14 amino acids. CDR1 is SGDLS and CDR2 is YYNGEE in the germline V gene. The CDR3 reads CASSVAAGPDEQYF. As DNA, the CDR3 is TGTGCCAGCAGCGTAGCGGCAGGCCCAGACGAGCAGTACTTC.

In DNA, the CDR3 is TGCACCAGCAGCCTTTCTCGGGCTCTACCCCTCCACTTT. Its protein is CTSSLSRALPLHF. V is TRBV1 and J is TRBJ1-6. TRBV1 is annotated as a pseudogene. This CDR3 has 13 amino acids.

A single count supports this clone. The chain is built from TRBV5-1 and TRBJ2-7; 8 positions match TRBD2. CDR1 is SGHRS and CDR2 is YFSETQ in the germline V gene. Trimming cost V 2 bases and J 6 bases; bases outside gene matches: 10. CDR3 length: 15 residues. For the CDR3, the DNA is TGCGCCAGCAGCTTACAGCCTTTAGCGGGATCCGAGCAGTACTTC. Translation: CASSLQPLAGSEQYF.

V is TRBV5-1 and J is TRBJ2-5; 9 bases fit TRBD1. The CDR3 is 13 amino acids. With V trimmed by 4 bases and J by 5 bases, 3 bases remained unmatched. Germline V gene sequence: CDR1 SGHRS, CDR2 YFSETQ. DNA for the CDR3: TGCGCCAGCAGCAAGGGGACAGGGGAGACCCAGTACTTC. Its translation: CASSKGTGETQYF.

In its sample, this clone was seen a few times. The chain carries TRBV2 and TRBJ1-1; D gene unclear. CDR3 length: 12 residues. Trimming took 6 bases from V and 0 from J, leaving 5 bases between them. CDR1 SNHLY and CDR2 FYNNEI come from the germline V gene. For the CDR3, the DNA is TGTGCCAGCAGGAATATGAACACTGAAGCTTTCTTT. It translates to CASRNMNTEAFF. Full variable domain (outside the CDR3, taken from reference TRBV2 and TRBJ1-1): EPEVTQTPSHQVTQMGQEVILRCVPISNHLYFYWYRQILGQKVEFLVSFYNNEISEKSEIFDDQFSVERPDGSNFTLKIRSTKLEDSAMYFCASRNMNTEAFFGQGTRLTVV.

J is TRBJ1-1 and V is TRBV5-6; D unresolved. This CDR3 has 12 residues. Per the germline V gene, CDR1 is SGHDT and CDR2 is YYEEEE. V dropped 4 bases and J dropped 5 bases, with 9 bases sitting between them. As DNA, the CDR3 is TGTGCCAGCAGCCTCCAGGCGACTGAAGCTTTCTTT. It yields the protein CASSLQATEAFF.

The chain combines TRBV25-1 with TRBJ2-1; 8 nucleotides match TRBD2. With V trimmed by 7 bases and J by 9 bases, 14 bases remained unmatched. Looked up from germline, CDR1 is MGHDK and CDR2 is SYGVNS. The CDR3 covers 15 residues. The CDR3 bases are TGTGCCAGCAACACTTTGGGCGGGAGGAGGGGTGAGCAGTTCTTC. Its translation: CASNTLGGRRGEQFF.

This chain uses TRBV11-2 with TRBJ2-7, with TRBD2 matching over 7 bases. V shed 1 base and J 3 bases; nucleotides not matched to a gene: 6. This CDR3 comprises 15 residues. From germline, CDR1 is SGHAT and CDR2 FQNNGV. The CDR3 is CASSLASGGSYEQYF. CDR3 nucleotides: TGTGCCAGCAGCTTAGCCAGTGGCGGGAGCTACGAGCAGTACTTC.

V usage is TRBV6-1 and J usage is TRBJ2-5; 12 nucleotides line up with TRBD2. Losses at the gene ends were 2 bases for V and 3 bases for J; bases not matched to a gene: 13. This CDR3 comprises 19 residues. Germline V gene data show CDR1 as MNHNS and CDR2 as SASEGT. The CDR3 DNA reads TGTGCCAGCAGTGAACCCGGGACTAGCGGGCAGCCCAGAAAAGAGACCCAGTACTTC. It is translated as CASSEPGTSGQPRKETQYF.

This clone was seen a single time. V and J are TRBV6-5 and TRBJ1-5, with 7 nucleotides matching TRBD1. This CDR3 is built from 15 residues. Germline V CDR1 and CDR2: MNHEY, SVGAGI. V lost 5 bases to trimming and J lost 0 bases; unmatched junction nucleotides: 4. The CDR3 DNA sequence: TGTGCCAGCAGTCGACAGGGTTATAGCAATCAGCCCCAGCATTTT. Translation: CASSRQGYSNQPQHF.

This chain uses TRBV7-2 with TRBJ1-4; no firm D call. CDR3 length: 13 residues. Germline CDR1 is SGHTA and CDR2 is FQGNSA. The ends were cut back, 5 bases at V and 8 bases at J, with 12 bases in the middle. This CDR3 is CASSAGSVEKLFF. CDR3 DNA sequence: TGTGCCAGCAGCGCCGGATCGGTCGAAAAACTGTTTTTT.

J is TRBJ2-7 and V is TRBV6-5; 8 nucleotides align to TRBD1. The junction had 9 bases not matched to a gene; V was cut back by 6 bases and J by 2 bases. The CDR3 is made up of 15 amino acids. CDR1 and CDR2 (germline): MNHEY, SVGAGI. The CDR3 nucleotides read TGTGCCAGCAGAAGGGCCCCGGGACAGGCCTACGAGCAGTACTTC. Protein product: CASRRAPGQAYEQYF.

J is TRBJ2-7 and V is TRBV5-4, with D possibly matching TRBD2 (6 bases). Trimming cost V 3 bases and J 2 bases, with 18 bases left between them. Germline V gene data show CDR1 as SGHNT and CDR2 as YYREEE (reference sequence). The CDR3 is 16 residues long. Here the CDR3 DNA reads TGTGCCAGCAGCTCCCCTCGGGGGAGTCAAACCTACGAGCAGTACTTC. This sequence encodes CASSSPRGSQTYEQYF.

The chain recombines TRBV19 with TRBJ2-2; perhaps TRBD1 as D (6 bases). CDR3 length: 15 amino acids. Germline V gives CDR1 LNHDA, CDR2 SQIVND (reference sequence). Trimming removed 7 bases at V and 1 base at J, with 13 bases between. The CDR3 sequence: CASNKGQQNTGELFF. The CDR3 region has the DNA TGTGCCAGTAATAAAGGACAGCAGAACACCGGGGAGCTGTTTTTT.

This rearrangement joins TRBV15 to TRBJ2-6; D might be TRBD1 (6 bases). Per germline, CDR1 LNHNV and CDR2 YYDKDF (reference sequence). V was trimmed by 5 bases and J by 2 bases, leaving 10 bases between them. CDR3 size: 15 residues. The CDR3 DNA sequence: TGTGCCACCAGCGTCCCAGGGGCTGGGGCCAACGTCCTGACTTTC. Encoded protein: CATSVPGAGANVLTF.

This clone was counted only a few times. The V call is TRBV27, the J call TRBJ2-3; the match to TRBD1 covers 7 bases. Germline V gene sequence: CDR1 MNHEY, CDR2 SMNVEV (reference sequence). This CDR3 has 14 residues. Trimming at V came to 6 bases and at J to 2 bases, leaving 5 bases not matched to a gene. The CDR3 sequence: CASSLDRSTDTQYF. DNA of the CDR3: TGTGCCAGCAGCCTGGACAGGTCCACAGATACGCAGTATTTT.

CDR3 in amino acids: CASRVGSASSYEQYF. As DNA, the CDR3 is TGCGCCAGCAGGGTGGGTAGCGCCAGCTCCTACGAGCAGTACTTC. J is TRBJ2-7 and V is TRBV10-2, with D perhaps TRBD2 (5 bases). CDR3 length equals 15 residues. Germline V CDR1 and CDR2: WSHSY, SAAADI. V was trimmed by 6 bases and J by 0 bases, leaving 15 bases between them.